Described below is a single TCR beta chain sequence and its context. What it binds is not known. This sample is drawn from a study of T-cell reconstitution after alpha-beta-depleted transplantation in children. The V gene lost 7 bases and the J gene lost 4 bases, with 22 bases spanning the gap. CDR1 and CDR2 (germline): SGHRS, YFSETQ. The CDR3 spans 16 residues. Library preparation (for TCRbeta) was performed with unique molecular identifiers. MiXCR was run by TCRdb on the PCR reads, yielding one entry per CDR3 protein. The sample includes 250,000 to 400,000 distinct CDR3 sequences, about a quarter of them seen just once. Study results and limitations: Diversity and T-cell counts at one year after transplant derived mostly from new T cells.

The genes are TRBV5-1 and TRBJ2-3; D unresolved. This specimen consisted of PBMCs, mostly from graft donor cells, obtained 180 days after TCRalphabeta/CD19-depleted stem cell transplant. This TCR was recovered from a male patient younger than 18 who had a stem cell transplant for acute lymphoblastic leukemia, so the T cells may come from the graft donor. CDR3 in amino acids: CASGKGISTVADTQYF. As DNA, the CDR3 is TGCGCCAGCGGGAAAGGGATTTCAACTGTCGCAGATACGCAGTATTTT.